This TCR beta chain was sequenced for a study of blood T cell repertoires in COVID-19 (dated by TCRdb to the early 2020s). Notes on the research overall: Samples covering the acute and convalescent phases of COVID-19 were provided by collaborators in the United States, Italy and Spain. The prospective study material was composed of cDNA or gDNA derived from T cells, B-cell-depleted T cells, or PBMCs. Subjects who had been exposed to COVID-19, were actively infected with it, or had recovered from it provided the deeply sampled blood TCRbeta repertoires that made up the dataset. The repertoires were released in a freely available public database meant as a resource for research on the immune response to SARS-CoV-2. Samples were obtained from the ongoing ImmuneRACE study (first 160 participants) and from 1,254 subjects provided by 6 global collaborators. A de-identified subject ID, COVID-19 status, age in years and sex were almost always included in the sample metadata. Where available, HLA class I and class II types were obtained from metadata supplied by the sample provider rather than from assay-based typing. What the research found in general, with its limitations: The quantity of clinical and demographic metadata differed by source and by participant and was supplied without curation.

Whole blood was collected in K2EDTA tubes by collaborating institutions according to the institutions' own protocols. For TCRbeta analysis, collaborator samples were shipped as frozen whole blood, as isolated PBMCs, or as DNA extracted from either sample type. This clone has just a few counts. It lacks a known antigen. No base quality values were provided; no much bigger clone lies one nucleotide off. The immunoSEQ Assay, a bias-controlled multiplex PCR, was used to amplify TCRbeta CDR3 regions from genomic DNA. Per the original workflow: The number of nucleated cells in each sample was estimated by amplification of reference gene primers within the assay. To quantify the absolute abundance of each unique TCRbeta CDR3 rearrangement, sequence reads were collapsed and filtered. For each sample, productive Simpson clonality was calculated by taking the square root of Simpson's diversity index across productive rearrangements. TCRdb provides this immuneACCESS table in a form limited to in-frame rearrangements. Some clones are lacking; in checked studies, under half of them reflect an unresolved V gene, and why the rest are absent is not known. The V and J calls and clone size were taken over from that table, and D and trimming were inferred from the DNA. The sample yields approximately 58,000 clones; around 90% were counted once. The ten largest make up more than 9% of the sample.

Via the germline V gene, CDR1 is SGHDT and CDR2 YYEEEE. The CDR3 covers 16 residues, taking in both the cysteine and the phenylalanine. Here the CDR3 DNA is all that survives: 48 bases in frame from base 1. Here V drops 0 bases and J drops 7 bases, and the junction holds 7 bases not matched to any gene. The sample was peripheral blood. The clonotype was recovered from a woman aged 80 or over with active COVID-19. The chain is assembled from TRBV5-6 and TRBJ2-2; 9 bases in the junction line up with TRBD2. The DNA sequence is given as TGTGCCAGCAGCTTGGCCCCTGCGGGAGGGGGCGGGGAGCTGTTTTTT. Its protein is CASSLAPAGGGGELFF. Full variable domain (CDR3 extended with the reference TRBV5-6 and TRBJ2-2 proteins): DAGVTQSPTHLIKTRGQQVTLRCSPKSGHDTVSWYQQALGQGPQFIFQYYEEEERQRGNFPDRFSGHQFPNYSSELNVNALLLGDSALYLCASSLAPAGGGGELFFGEGSRLTVL.